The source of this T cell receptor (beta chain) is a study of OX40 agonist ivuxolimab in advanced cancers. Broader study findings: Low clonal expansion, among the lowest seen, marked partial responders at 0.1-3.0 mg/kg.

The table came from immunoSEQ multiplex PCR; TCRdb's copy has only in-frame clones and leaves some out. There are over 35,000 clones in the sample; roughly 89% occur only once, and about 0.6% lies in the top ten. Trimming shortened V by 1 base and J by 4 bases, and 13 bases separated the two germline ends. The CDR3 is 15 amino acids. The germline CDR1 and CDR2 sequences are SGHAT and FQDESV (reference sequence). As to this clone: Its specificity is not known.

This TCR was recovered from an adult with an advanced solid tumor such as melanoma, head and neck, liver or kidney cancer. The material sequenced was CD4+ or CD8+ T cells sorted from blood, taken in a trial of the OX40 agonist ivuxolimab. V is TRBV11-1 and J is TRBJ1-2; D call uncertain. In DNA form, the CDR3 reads TGTGCCAGCAGCTTAGGGGCAGCCAAGACCTATGGCTACACCTTC. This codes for CASSLGAAKTYGYTF.